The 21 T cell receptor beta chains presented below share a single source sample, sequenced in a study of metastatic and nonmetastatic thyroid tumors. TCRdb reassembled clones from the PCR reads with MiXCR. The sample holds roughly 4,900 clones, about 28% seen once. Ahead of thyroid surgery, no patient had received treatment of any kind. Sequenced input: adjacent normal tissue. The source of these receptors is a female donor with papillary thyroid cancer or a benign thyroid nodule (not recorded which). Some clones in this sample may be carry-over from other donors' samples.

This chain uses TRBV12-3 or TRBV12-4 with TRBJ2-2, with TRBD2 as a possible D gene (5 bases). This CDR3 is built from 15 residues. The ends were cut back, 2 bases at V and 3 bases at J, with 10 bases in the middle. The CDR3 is CASSLRGWDTGELFF. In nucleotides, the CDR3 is TGTGCCAGCAGTTTACGGGGTTGGGACACCGGGGAGCTGTTTTTT.

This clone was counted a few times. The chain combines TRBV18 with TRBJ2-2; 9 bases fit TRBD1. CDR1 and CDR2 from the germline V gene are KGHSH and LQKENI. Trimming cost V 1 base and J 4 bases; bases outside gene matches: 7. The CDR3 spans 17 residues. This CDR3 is CASSPLPGQGITGELFF. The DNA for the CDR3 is TGTGCCAGCTCACCACTTCCGGGACAGGGAATCACCGGGGAGCTGTTTTTT.

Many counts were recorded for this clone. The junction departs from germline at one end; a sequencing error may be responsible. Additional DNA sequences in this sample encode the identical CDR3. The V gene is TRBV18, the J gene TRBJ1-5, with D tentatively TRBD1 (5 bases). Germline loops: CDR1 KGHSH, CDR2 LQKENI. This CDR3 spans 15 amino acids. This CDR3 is CASSPMQGSNQPQHF. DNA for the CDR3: TGTGCCAGCTCACCAATGCAGGGCAGCAACCAGCCCCAGCATTTT.

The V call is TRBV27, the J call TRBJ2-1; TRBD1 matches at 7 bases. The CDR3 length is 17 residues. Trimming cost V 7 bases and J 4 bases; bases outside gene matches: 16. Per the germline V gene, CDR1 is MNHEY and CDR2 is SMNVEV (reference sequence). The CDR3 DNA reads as TGTGCCAGCACCCGTTCATCCCCCGGGACAGTGTACAATGAGCAGTTCTTC. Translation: CASTRSSPGTVYNEQFF.

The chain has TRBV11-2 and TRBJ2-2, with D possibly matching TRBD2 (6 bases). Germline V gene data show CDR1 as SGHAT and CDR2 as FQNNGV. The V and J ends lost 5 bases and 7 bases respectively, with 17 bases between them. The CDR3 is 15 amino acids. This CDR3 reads CASSRPDRRGGELFF. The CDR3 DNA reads TGTGCCAGCAGCCGCCCGGACCGGAGGGGCGGGGAGCTGTTTTTT.

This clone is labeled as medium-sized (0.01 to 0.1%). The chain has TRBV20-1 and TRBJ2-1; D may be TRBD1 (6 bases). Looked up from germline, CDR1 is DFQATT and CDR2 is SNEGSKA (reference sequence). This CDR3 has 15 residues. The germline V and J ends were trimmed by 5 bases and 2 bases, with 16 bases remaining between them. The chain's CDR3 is CSAPQVRGTYNEQFF. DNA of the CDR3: TGCAGTGCTCCACAAGTAAGGGGGACCTACAATGAGCAGTTCTTC.

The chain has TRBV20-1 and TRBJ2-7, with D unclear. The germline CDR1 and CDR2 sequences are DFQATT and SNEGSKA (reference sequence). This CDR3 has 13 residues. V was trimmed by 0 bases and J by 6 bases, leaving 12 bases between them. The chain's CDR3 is CSARDNAVSEQYF. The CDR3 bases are TGCAGTGCTAGAGATAATGCGGTCTCCGAGCAGTACTTC.

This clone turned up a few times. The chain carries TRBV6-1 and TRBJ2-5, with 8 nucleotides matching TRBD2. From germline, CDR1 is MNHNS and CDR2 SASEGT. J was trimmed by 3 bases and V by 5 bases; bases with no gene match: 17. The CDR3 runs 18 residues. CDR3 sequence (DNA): TGTGCCAGCAGTAGAGGGCCTACTAGCGGAGGGAGGGAAGAGACCCAGTACTTC. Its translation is CASSRGPTSGGREETQYF.

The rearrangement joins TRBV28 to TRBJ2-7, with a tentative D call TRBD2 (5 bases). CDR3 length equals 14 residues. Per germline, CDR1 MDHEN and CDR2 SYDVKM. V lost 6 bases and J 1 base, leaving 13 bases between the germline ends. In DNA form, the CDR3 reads TGTGCCAGCAGCCGGGCGGGTGATTCCTACGAGCAGTACTTC. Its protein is CASSRAGDSYEQYF.

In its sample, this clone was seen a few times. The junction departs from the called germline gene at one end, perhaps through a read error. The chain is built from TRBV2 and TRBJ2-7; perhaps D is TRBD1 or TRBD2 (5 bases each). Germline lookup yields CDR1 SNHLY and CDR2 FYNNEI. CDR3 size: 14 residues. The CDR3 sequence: CASKPRGTNYGQYF. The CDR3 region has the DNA TGTGCCAGCAAACCCAGAGGGACCAACTACGGGCAGTACTTC.

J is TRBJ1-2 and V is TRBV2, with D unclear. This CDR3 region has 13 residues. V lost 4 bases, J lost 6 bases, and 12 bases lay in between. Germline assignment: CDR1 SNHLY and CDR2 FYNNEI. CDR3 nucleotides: TGTGCCAGCAGTGTAAAGGGAGGTGATGGCTACACCTTC. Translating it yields CASSVKGGDGYTF.

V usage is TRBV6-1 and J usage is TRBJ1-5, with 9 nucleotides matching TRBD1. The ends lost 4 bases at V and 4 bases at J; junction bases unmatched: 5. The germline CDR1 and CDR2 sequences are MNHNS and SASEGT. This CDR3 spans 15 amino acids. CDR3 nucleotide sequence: TGTGCCAGCAGTGTACAGGGGGCGCGGAATCAGCCCCAGCATTTT. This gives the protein CASSVQGARNQPQHF.

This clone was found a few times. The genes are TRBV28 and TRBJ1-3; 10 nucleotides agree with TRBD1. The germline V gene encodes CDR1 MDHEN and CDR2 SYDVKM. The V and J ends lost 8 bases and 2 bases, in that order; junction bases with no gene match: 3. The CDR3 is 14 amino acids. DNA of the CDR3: TGTGCCAGCTGTGGACAGGGGGCTGGAAACACCATATATTTT. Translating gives CASCGQGAGNTIYF.

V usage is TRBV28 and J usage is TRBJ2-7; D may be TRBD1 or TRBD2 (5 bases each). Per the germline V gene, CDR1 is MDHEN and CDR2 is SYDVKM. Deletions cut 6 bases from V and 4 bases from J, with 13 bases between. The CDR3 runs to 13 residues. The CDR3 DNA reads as TGTGCCAGCAGACCGGGACGAGGATACGAGCAGTACTTC. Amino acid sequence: CASRPGRGYEQYF.

DNA for the CDR3: TGCAGTGCTAGATCTCAGGGGGCCAGAACCTACGAGCAGTACTTC. This gives the protein CSARSQGARTYEQYF. The chain couples TRBV20-1 to TRBJ2-7; 8 bases match TRBD1. Germline V CDR1 and CDR2: DFQATT, SNEGSKA (reference sequence). This CDR3 is 15 amino acids long. After removal of 2 bases from V and 2 bases from J, the junction contained 8 bases not matched to a gene.

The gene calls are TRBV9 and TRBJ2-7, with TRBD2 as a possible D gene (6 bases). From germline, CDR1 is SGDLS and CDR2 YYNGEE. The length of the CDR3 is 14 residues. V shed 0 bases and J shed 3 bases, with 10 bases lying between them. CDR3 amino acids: CASSVGLDLYEQYF. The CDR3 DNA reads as TGTGCCAGCAGCGTAGGACTAGACCTCTACGAGCAGTACTTC.

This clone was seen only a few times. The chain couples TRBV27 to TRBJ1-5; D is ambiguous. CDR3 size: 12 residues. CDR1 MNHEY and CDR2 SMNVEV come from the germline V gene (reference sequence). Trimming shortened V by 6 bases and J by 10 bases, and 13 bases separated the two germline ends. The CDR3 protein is CASRGTWGPQHF. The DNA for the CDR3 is TGTGCCAGCAGGGGAACGTGGGGACCCCAGCATTTT.

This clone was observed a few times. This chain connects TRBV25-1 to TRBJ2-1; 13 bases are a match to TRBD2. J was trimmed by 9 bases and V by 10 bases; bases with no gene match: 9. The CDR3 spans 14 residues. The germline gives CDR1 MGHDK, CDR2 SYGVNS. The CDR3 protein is CATNTGLAGREQFF. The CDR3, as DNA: TGTGCCACCAACACGGGACTAGCGGGGCGTGAGCAGTTCTTC.

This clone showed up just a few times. The DNA for the CDR3 is TGTGCCAGCAGCTCACAGTCTTCTGAAGCTTTCTTT. This codes for CASSSQSSEAFF. The chain recombines TRBV6-2 or TRBV6-3 with TRBJ1-1, with unresolved D. This CDR3 spans 12 amino acids. V lost 6 bases and J 6 bases, leaving 11 bases between the germline ends. Germline V lookup: CDR1 MNHEY, CDR2 SVGEGT.

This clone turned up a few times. The CDR3 DNA sequence: TGTGCCACCAGTGGAAGCGGGACCACCTTC. This encodes CATSGSGTTF. This chain joins TRBV24-1 and TRBJ1-2; possibly TRBD1 for D (5 bases). The CDR3 length is 10 residues. V was cut by 5 bases and J by 13 bases, with 10 bases left in between. Germline V gene data show CDR1 as KGHDR and CDR2 as SFDVKD.

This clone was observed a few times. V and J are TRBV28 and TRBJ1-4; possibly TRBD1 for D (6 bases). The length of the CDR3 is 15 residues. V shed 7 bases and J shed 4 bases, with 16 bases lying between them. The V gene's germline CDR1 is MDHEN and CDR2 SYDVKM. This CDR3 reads CASITYRDGNEKLFF. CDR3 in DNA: TGTGCCAGCATTACTTACAGGGATGGTAATGAAAAACTGTTTTTT.